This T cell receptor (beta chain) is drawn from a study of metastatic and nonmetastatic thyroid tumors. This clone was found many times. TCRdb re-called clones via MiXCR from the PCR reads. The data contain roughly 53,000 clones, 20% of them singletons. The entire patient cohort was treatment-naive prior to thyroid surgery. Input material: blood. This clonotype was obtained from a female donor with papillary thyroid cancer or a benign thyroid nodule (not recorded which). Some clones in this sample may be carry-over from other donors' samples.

The CDR3 loop reads CSARPRVSGNTEAFF. As DNA, the CDR3 is TGCAGTGCTAGACCCAGGGTAAGTGGGAACACTGAAGCTTTCTTT. The chain combines TRBV20-1 with TRBJ1-1, with a weak D call TRBD1 (5 bases). This CDR3 region has 15 residues. Germline CDR1 reads DFQATT; CDR2 reads SNEGSKA (reference sequence). The ends were cut back, 2 bases at V and 1 base at J, with 14 bases in the middle.